What follows are 23 T cell receptor beta chains derived from one specimen sequenced in a study of shared clonotypes between healthy human individuals. Data came from immunoSEQ multiplex PCR; TCRdb stores just in-frame clones and leaves some out. In the table there are 1.4 million or so clones, about 98.5% of which are singletons. The material sequenced was naive CD4+ T cells sorted from blood. Subset: CD45RA+ positively selected. The receptors derive from a man younger than 40 in good health.

Concerning this clone: Other DNA sequences of this sample code for an identical CDR3. This chain uses TRBV5-1 with TRBJ1-4; D is unresolved. The CDR3 consists of 13 residues. Per germline, CDR1 SGHRS and CDR2 YFSETQ. Between the trimmed V and J ends, which lost 5 bases and 0 bases, there was a span of 5 bases. The CDR3 spells CASRSATNEKLFF. The CDR3 DNA reads TGCGCCAGCAGGTCCGCAACTAATGAAAAACTGTTTTTT.

The rearrangement uses TRBV7-9 and TRBJ2-2; TRBD1 matches at 7 bases. Germline CDR1 SEHNR, CDR2 FQNEAQ (reference sequence). The CDR3 loop spans 16 amino acids. V trimming: 4 bases; J trimming: 0 bases; junction bases outside the gene matches: 5. The chain's CDR3 is CASSSEGGPNTGELFF. CDR3 in DNA: TGTGCCAGCAGCTCTGAAGGGGGCCCGAACACCGGGGAGCTGTTTTTT.

The chain couples TRBV14 to TRBJ1-1; D is undetermined. Germline values: CDR1 SGHDN, CDR2 FVKESK. This CDR3 region has 11 residues. V lost 4 bases, J lost 3 bases, and 3 bases lay in between. The CDR3 nucleotides read TGTGCCAGCAGCCCCTACACTGAAGCTTTCTTT. Its translation is CASSPYTEAFF.

This chain joins TRBV19 and TRBJ1-5; D perhaps matches TRBD1 (6 bases). Trimming took off 7 bases at V and 4 bases at J, with 20 bases between the two ends. From germline, CDR1 is LNHDA and CDR2 SQIVND (reference sequence). There are 16 residues in the CDR3. Here the CDR3 reads CASTRSGASGNQPQHF. CDR3 DNA: TGTGCCAGTACCAGATCAGGGGCCTCTGGGAATCAGCCCCAGCATTTT. Based on the CDR3 plus reference TRBV19 and TRBJ1-5, the full variable domain is DGGITQSPKYLFRKEGQNVTLSCEQNLNHDAMYWYRQDPGQGLRLIYYSQIVNDFQKGDIAEGYSVSREKKESFPLTVTSAQKNPTAFYLCASTRSGASGNQPQHFGDGTRLSIL.

The chain carries TRBV6-1 and TRBJ2-4; D possibly corresponds to TRBD2 (6 bases). From germline, CDR1 is MNHNS and CDR2 SASEGT. This CDR3 spans 16 amino acids. V was trimmed by 4 bases and J by 3 bases, leaving 16 bases between them. The DNA of the CDR3 is TGTGCCAGCAGTGGGCGGAGGGCTGGGGACAAAAACATTCAGTACTTC. It codes for CASSGRRAGDKNIQYF.

The chain joins TRBV30 to TRBJ1-4; D is uncertain. V dropped 6 bases and J dropped 3 bases, with 20 bases sitting between them. The germline CDR1 and CDR2 sequences are GTSNPN and SVGIG (reference sequence). This CDR3 has 16 amino acids. This chain's CDR3 is CACPTSGLGANEKLFF. DNA for the CDR3: TGTGCCTGCCCGACTAGCGGCCTTGGGGCTAATGAAAAACTGTTTTTT.

This chain connects TRBV6-6 to TRBJ2-5; D is perhaps TRBD2 (5 bases). V was clipped by 6 bases and J by 5 bases, with 13 bases between them. This CDR3 spans 13 amino acids. From germline, CDR1 is MNHNY and CDR2 SVGAGI (reference sequence). The CDR3 spells CASSHRGVETQYF. Here the CDR3 DNA reads TGTGCCAGCAGCCACCGGGGAGTGGAGACCCAGTACTTC.

The chain recombines TRBV7-9 with TRBJ2-7, with 9 bases identical to TRBD2. Per the germline V gene, CDR1 is SEHNR and CDR2 is FQNEAQ (reference sequence). The CDR3 extends over 15 amino acids. With 7 bases clipped from V and 7 bases from J, the junction kept 14 bases outside the gene matches. The CDR3 is CASTTWPGLASEQYF. In DNA, the CDR3 is TGTGCCAGCACCACCTGGCCGGGACTAGCTAGTGAGCAGTACTTC.

The rearrangement links TRBV18 to TRBJ1-2; the match to TRBD1 covers 7 bases. Germline V CDR1 and CDR2: KGHSH, LQKENI. The junction had 17 bases not matched to a gene; V was cut back by 6 bases and J by 4 bases. CDR3 size: 17 residues. The CDR3 DNA reads TGTGCCAGCTCGTACCTGCGGCAGGGGGTGAATAGCTATGGCTACACCTTC. Residues: CASSYLRQGVNSYGYTF.

The CDR3, as DNA: TGTGCCAGCAGCTTACTTCGACAGGGTGACACCGGGGAGCTGTTTTTT. Translation gives CASSLLRQGDTGELFF. The chain combines TRBV7-6 with TRBJ2-2; 7 positions match TRBD1. Trimming took 2 bases from V and 3 from J; bases not matched to a gene: 6. Germline assignment: CDR1 SGHVS and CDR2 FNYEAQ. CDR3 length: 16 residues.

The gene calls are TRBV25-1 and TRBJ2-7; D is perhaps TRBD2 (6 bases). This CDR3 region has 15 residues. CDR1 and CDR2 from the germline V gene are MGHDK and SYGVNS. V lost 2 bases and J lost 1, with 12 bases in between. CDR3 protein: CASSEDGRGSYEQYF. In DNA, the CDR3 is TGTGCCAGCAGTGAAGACGGGAGAGGGTCCTACGAGCAGTACTTC.

This clone is a singleton in its sample. The chain couples TRBV6-6 to TRBJ2-7; D remains unclear. Deletions cut 2 bases from V and 2 bases from J, with 10 bases between. Looked up from germline, CDR1 is MNHNY and CDR2 is SVGAGI (reference sequence). This CDR3 is 14 amino acids long. For the CDR3, the DNA is TGTGCCAGCAGTTACCGGACCATTCCCTACGAGCAGTACTTC. The encoded protein is CASSYRTIPYEQYF.

For this clone: The same CDR3 can be traced to other DNA sequences in this sample. The rearrangement links TRBV29-1 to TRBJ2-7; TRBD1 aligns across 7 bases. Germline CDR1 reads SQVTM; CDR2 reads ANQGSEA. This CDR3 comprises 12 residues. V was clipped by 6 bases and J by 0 bases; unmatched bases: 2. CDR3: CSVRDSSYEQYF. The CDR3 DNA reads as TGCAGCGTGAGGGACAGCTCCTACGAGCAGTACTTC.

The chain carries TRBV5-4 and TRBJ2-1; 11 bases map to TRBD2. J lost 7 bases, V lost 4 bases, and 7 bases had no gene match. The CDR3 runs 15 residues. Germline V CDR1 and CDR2: SGHNT, YYREEE (reference sequence). This CDR3 is CASSQQTSGMNEQFF. DNA for the CDR3: TGTGCCAGCAGCCAACAGACTAGCGGGATGAATGAGCAGTTCTTC.

The rearrangement uses TRBV19 and TRBJ2-1; 11 bases fit TRBD2. Germline CDR1 reads LNHDA; CDR2 reads SQIVND (reference sequence). Germline trimming cut 6 bases from V and 10 bases from J; bases unmatched to any gene: 11. The CDR3 loop spans 15 amino acids. CDR3 sequence: CASRDPSGRMVEQFF. CDR3 sequence (DNA): TGTGCCAGTAGAGACCCTAGCGGGAGGATGGTAGAGCAGTTCTTC.

V and J are TRBV7-8 and TRBJ2-7; 10 nucleotides align to TRBD1. The CDR3 spans 15 residues. From germline, CDR1 is SGHVS and CDR2 FQNEAQ. V dropped 6 bases and J dropped 3; count of bases not matched to a gene: 8. CDR3 in DNA: TGTGCCAGCAGGTTACGGGACAGGGGCATCTACGAGCAGTACTTC. It specifies CASRLRDRGIYEQYF. The whole variable domain, remainder taken from reference TRBV7-8 and TRBJ2-7, is GAGVSQSPRYKVAKRGQDVALRCDPISGHVSLFWYQQALGQGPEFLTYFQNEAQLDKSGLPSDRFFAERPEGSVSTLKIQRTQQEDSAVYLCASRLRDRGIYEQYFGPGTRLTVT.

The chain links TRBV5-1 to TRBJ2-7; 9 nucleotides agree with TRBD1. In germline, CDR1 is SGHRS, CDR2 YFSETQ. The CDR3 is made up of 14 amino acids. With V trimmed by 6 bases and J by 0 bases, 4 bases remained unmatched. CDR3 coding DNA: TGCGCCAGCACCTCGACAGGGGGCTCCTACGAGCAGTACTTC. The encoded protein is CASTSTGGSYEQYF.

This chain's CDR3 is CASSKGTSGYTF. The CDR3 DNA reads as TGTGCCAGTAGTAAGGGGACATCTGGCTACACCTTC. This chain joins TRBV19 and TRBJ1-2; weak D call: TRBD1 (6 bases). Between the trimmed V and J ends, which lost 4 bases and 7 bases, there was a span of 10 bases. The CDR3 loop spans 12 amino acids. Germline V gives CDR1 LNHDA, CDR2 SQIVND (reference sequence).

The chain joins TRBV28 to TRBJ2-1; 12 nucleotides align to TRBD2. The CDR3 covers 13 residues. V lost 10 bases, J lost 10 bases, and 8 bases stayed unmatched. CDR1 is MDHEN, CDR2 SYDVKM, per germline. CDR3 loop: CATRLAGEEEQFF. The CDR3 coding sequence is TGTGCCACGCGACTAGCGGGAGAGGAGGAGCAGTTCTTC.

This chain connects TRBV28 to TRBJ2-7, with TRBD1 identical over 7 bases. Germline assignment: CDR1 MDHEN and CDR2 SYDVKM. V was pared by 4 bases and J by 3 bases, with 3 bases of the junction left unmatched. There are 13 residues in the CDR3. The chain's CDR3 is CASSSGQNYEQYF. The CDR3 nucleotides read TGTGCCAGCAGTTCGGGACAGAACTACGAGCAGTACTTC.

The chain has TRBV10-3 and TRBJ2-3; D remains unclear. The CDR3 runs 12 residues. V lost 2 bases and J lost 6, with 6 bases in between. Germline V CDR1 and CDR2: ENHRY, SYGVKD. CDR3 coding DNA: TGTGCCATCAGTGAGGCGGAGGATACGCAGTATTTT. It specifies CAISEAEDTQYF.

J is TRBJ1-2 and V is TRBV11-2; D is undetermined. V lost 0 bases, J lost 3 bases, and 8 bases lay in between. CDR1 and CDR2 (germline): SGHAT, FQNNGV. The CDR3 loop spans 14 amino acids. CDR3: CASSLDFGDYGYTF. The CDR3 coding sequence is TGTGCCAGCAGCTTAGATTTCGGGGACTATGGCTACACCTTC.

This clone was seen a single time. The rearrangement links TRBV10-2 to TRBJ1-4; possibly TRBD1 for D (6 bases). Trimming stripped 10 bases from V and 5 bases from J, with 20 bases between. The germline V gene encodes CDR1 WSHSY and CDR2 SAAADI. The CDR3 runs to 15 residues. CDR3 sequence reads: CATSSLGARNEKLFF. CDR3 DNA sequence: TGCGCCACCTCCTCCTTGGGGGCGCGGAATGAAAAACTGTTTTTT.